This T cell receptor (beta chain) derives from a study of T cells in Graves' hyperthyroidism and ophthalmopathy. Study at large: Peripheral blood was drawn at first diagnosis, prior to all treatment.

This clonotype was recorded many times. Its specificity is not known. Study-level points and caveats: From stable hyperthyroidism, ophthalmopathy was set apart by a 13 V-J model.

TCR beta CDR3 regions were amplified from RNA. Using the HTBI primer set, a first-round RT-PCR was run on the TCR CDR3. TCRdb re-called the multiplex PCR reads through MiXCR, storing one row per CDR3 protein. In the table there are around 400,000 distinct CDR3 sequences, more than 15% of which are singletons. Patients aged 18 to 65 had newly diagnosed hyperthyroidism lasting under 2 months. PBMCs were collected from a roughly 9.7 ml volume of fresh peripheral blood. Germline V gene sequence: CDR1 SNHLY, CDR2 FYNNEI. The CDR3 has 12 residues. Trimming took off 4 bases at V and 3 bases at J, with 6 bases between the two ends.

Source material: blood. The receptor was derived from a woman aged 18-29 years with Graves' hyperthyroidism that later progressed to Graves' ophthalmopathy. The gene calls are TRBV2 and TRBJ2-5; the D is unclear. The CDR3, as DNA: TGTGCCAGCAGTGGATACGAAGAGACCCAGTACTTC. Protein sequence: CASSGYEETQYF.